One and the same sample provided the 5 T cell receptor beta chains below, sequenced in a study of shared clonotypes between healthy human individuals. Only in-frame clones appear in the TCRdb table, and some are missing; sequencing was by immunoSEQ multiplex PCR. This sample has around 1.6 million clones, with 95% to 99% found just once. The sample taken for sequencing was naive CD4+ T cells sorted from blood. Indicated subset: CD45RA+ positively selected. Receptors were obtained from a man younger than 45 in good health.

The J gene is TRBJ2-2, the V gene TRBV6-5, with D possibly TRBD1 on 5 matching bases. The CDR3 covers 13 residues. CDR1 is MNHEY, CDR2 SVGAGI, per germline. Trimming cost V 5 bases and J 6 bases, with 10 bases left between them. The CDR3 DNA reads as TGTGCCAGCAGTCTAGGGGTGGCCGGGGAGCTGTTTTTT. Amino acid sequence: CASSLGVAGELFF.

The rearrangement links TRBV15 to TRBJ2-7; D perhaps matches TRBD1 (6 bases). V was shortened by 3 bases and J by 3 bases, with 18 bases between the two germline ends. Looked up from germline, CDR1 is LNHNV and CDR2 is YYDKDF (reference sequence). The CDR3 runs to 16 residues. CDR3 region: CATSSRRDTGFYEQYF. The CDR3 DNA sequence: TGTGCCACCAGCAGCCGTCGGGACACCGGATTCTACGAGCAGTACTTC.

This clone appeared a single time. The chain joins TRBV29-1 to TRBJ1-2; unclear D gene. Per the germline V gene, CDR1 is SQVTM and CDR2 is ANQGSEA. The CDR3 is made up of 12 amino acids. V lost 7 bases and J 6 bases, leaving 15 bases between the germline ends. The CDR3 region has the DNA TGCAGCGCCTGGAGGGCTCCTCATGGCTACACCTTC. Translating gives CSAWRAPHGYTF.

This rearrangement joins TRBV5-1 to TRBJ2-7, with 7 bases fitting TRBD1. J lost 3 bases, V lost 0 bases, and 9 bases had no gene match. The germline gives CDR1 SGHRS, CDR2 YFSETQ. The CDR3 length is 16 residues. The CDR3: CASSLASTGDDYEQYF. The CDR3 nucleotides are TGCGCCAGCAGCTTGGCCTCAACAGGGGACGACTACGAGCAGTACTTC.

Note on this clone: An end of the junction differs from the germline gene, which may be a read error. The chain uses TRBV28 and TRBJ2-7, with D perhaps TRBD1 (6 bases). This CDR3 has 16 amino acids. Germline CDR1 is MDHEN and CDR2 is SYDVKM. The DNA for the CDR3 is TGTGCCAGCAGTGTATGGCCCAAGGGGGTCTCCTACGAGCAGTACTTC. Encoded protein: CASSVWPKGVSYEQYF.